The T cell receptor beta chain described here comes from a study of CD8 T cells in ankylosing spondylitis. Study results and limitations: Reported data indicate significant enrichment of disease-linked clones within matched ankylosing spondylitis synovial fluid. A motif of 8 or 9 highly homologous TCR beta variants was seen as apparently characteristic of ankylosing spondylitis blood. Reactive arthritis synovial fluid and blood previously showed some of these motif variants. Disease-linked clones bore a CD8+ phenotype, appearing relatively rarely in peripheral blood.

The table lists this clonotype with many counts. The target antigen is unknown. Germline loops: CDR1 DFQATT, CDR2 SNEGSKA (reference sequence). The CDR3 totals 14 residues. The V and J ends lost 2 bases and 6 bases respectively, with 17 bases between them. Quantitative 5'-RACE was performed with molecular barcodes, and it yielded the TCR beta libraries. TCRdb independently ran MiXCR on the 5' RACE reads; one entry per CDR3 protein. The sample consists of around 490,000 distinct CDR3 sequences, roughly 5% of them appearing once. The receptor was derived from a male donor with ankylosing spondylitis. Sequences were obtained from blood, either unsorted or a sorted T cell fraction (not recorded which). The rearrangement links TRBV20-1 to TRBJ2-7; possibly TRBD2 for D (6 bases). CDR3 DNA sequence: TGCAGTGCTAGATCTTCGGCGGGGATCGGCGAGCAGTACTTC. Protein: CSARSSAGIGEQYF.